A selection of T cell receptor beta chains follows, all from one sample in a study of T cells in localized non-small cell lung cancer. Generated by immunoSEQ multiplex PCR, the TCRdb table keeps only in-frame clones and is missing some. The sample lists 39,000 or so clones; about 80% were seen once. Sequenced material: PBMCs, taken before any cancer treatment. Receptor source: a man aged 35-69 years with stage II lung adenocarcinoma. CDR3s include the opening cysteine and the closing phenylalanine or tryptophan. Fields, in order: D gene, clone size, V gene, J gene, CDR3 protein, CDR3 DNA. A D gene is named only where the DNA matches it firmly. Clone size is stated in some rows and not others, as once, few, many or a class when expanded.

.	.	TRBV7-9	TRBJ2-3	CASSLARTGMDTQYF	TGTGCCAGCAGCTTAGCCCGGACTGGAATGGATACGCAGTATTTT
TRBD2	.	TRBV5-4	TRBJ2-5	CASSAGTNRSETQYF	TGTGCCAGCAGCGCCGGGACTAACAGAAGTGAGACCCAGTACTTC
.	.	TRBV30	TRBJ2-1	CAWKIAGTGPQFF	TGTGCCTGGAAAATAGCAGGGACGGGCCCCCAGTTCTTC
.	.	TRBV19	TRBJ1-1	CASSFRGTEAFF	TGTGCCAGTAGCTTCAGGGGCACTGAAGCTTTCTTT
.	.	TRBV9	TRBJ2-1	CASSVGALPYNEQFF	TGTGCCAGCAGCGTAGGGGCCCTCCCTTACAATGAGCAGTTCTTC
TRBD1	.	TRBV5-1	TRBJ2-7	CASSPSTGWSYEQYF	TGCGCCAGCAGCCCCTCGACAGGGTGGTCCTACGAGCAGTACTTC
TRBD1	.	TRBV7-2	TRBJ1-1	CASSFGTAMNTEAFF	TGTGCCAGCAGCTTTGGGACAGCGATGAACACTGAAGCTTTCTTT
TRBD1	once	TRBV6-5	TRBJ2-7	CASSYLRTGSTYEQYF	TGTGCCAGCAGTTACTTGCGGACAGGGAGCACCTACGAGCAGTACTTC
TRBD1	.	TRBV10-3	TRBJ1-2	CAITQGLRDYGYTF	TGTGCCATCACACAGGGGCTTAGGGACTATGGCTACACCTTC
.	.	TRBV27	TRBJ2-7	CASSSVNPFEQYF	TGTGCCAGCAGTTCAGTTAACCCATTTGAGCAGTACTTC
.	.	TRBV5-8	TRBJ2-2	CASSYKGAVATGELFF	TGTGCCAGCAGCTATAAGGGAGCCGTAGCCACCGGGGAGCTGTTTTTT
.	.	TRBV29-1	TRBJ1-2	CSVEVFKGLDYGYTF	TGCAGCGTTGAAGTCTTTAAGGGGTTGGACTATGGCTACACCTTC
TRBD1	few	TRBV10-3	TRBJ1-4	CAISEYEQGSEKLFF	TGTGCCATCAGTGAGTACGAACAGGGGAGTGAAAAACTGTTTTTT
.	.	TRBV11-2	TRBJ2-7	CASSDGGGAATYEQYF	TGTGCCAGCAGCGATGGGGGCGGGGCGGCAACCTACGAGCAGTACTTC
TRBD2	.	TRBV5-4	TRBJ2-1	CASRLLAGSYNEQFF	TGTGCCAGCAGGCTACTAGCGGGCTCCTACAATGAGCAGTTCTTC
.	.	TRBV28	TRBJ2-7	CASSLSDSYEQYF	TGTGCCAGCAGTTTAAGTGATTCCTACGAGCAGTACTTC
.	.	TRBV27	TRBJ1-5	CASRAGQTVGQPQHF	TGTGCCAGCAGGGCCGGACAGACCGTAGGTCAGCCCCAGCATTTT
.	.	TRBV7-3	TRBJ2-1	CASSLKVQGEQFF	TGTGCCAGCAGCTTAAAGGTTCAGGGCGAGCAGTTCTTC
.	.	TRBV11-3	TRBJ2-3	CASSPDGTDTQYF	TGTGCCAGCAGTCCAGACGGGACAGATACGCAGTATTTT
.	.	TRBV5-4	TRBJ2-5	CASSLEMARGQETQYF	TGTGCCAGCAGCTTGGAAATGGCCAGGGGCCAAGAGACCCAGTACTTC
.	.	TRBV5-4	TRBJ2-3	CASRGGQSTDTQYF	TGTGCCAGCAGGGGGGGACAGAGCACAGATACGCAGTATTTT
TRBD1	.	TRBV5-1	TRBJ2-1	CASSPSGTVNEQFF	TGCGCCAGCAGCCCCTCCGGGACAGTCAATGAGCAGTTCTTC